This TCR beta chain was profiled in a study of blood T cell repertoires in COVID-19. Germline-derived CDR1 and CDR2 are LGHDT and YNNKEL (reference sequence). Between the trimmed V and J ends, which lost 0 bases and 11 bases, there was a span of 8 bases. There are 12 residues in the CDR3. In the authors' workflow: Estimated nucleated cell counts came from reference gene primer amplification. This table comes from immunoSEQ multiplex PCR, and its TCRdb copy is limited to in-frame clones, with some not included. D and trimming were read from the DNA, whereas the V and J calls and clone size are those reported in that table. The sample lists some 110,000 clones, 75% to 90% occurring once.

Specimen: peripheral blood. The genes are TRBV3-1 (or the pseudogene TRBV3-2) and TRBJ2-1; no reliable D call. The sequence came from a woman aged 70-85 years with acute or convalescent COVID-19. CDR3 DNA: TGTGCCAGCAGCCAAGAGGGCTTTAAGCAGTTCTTC. Its translation is CASSQEGFKQFF.